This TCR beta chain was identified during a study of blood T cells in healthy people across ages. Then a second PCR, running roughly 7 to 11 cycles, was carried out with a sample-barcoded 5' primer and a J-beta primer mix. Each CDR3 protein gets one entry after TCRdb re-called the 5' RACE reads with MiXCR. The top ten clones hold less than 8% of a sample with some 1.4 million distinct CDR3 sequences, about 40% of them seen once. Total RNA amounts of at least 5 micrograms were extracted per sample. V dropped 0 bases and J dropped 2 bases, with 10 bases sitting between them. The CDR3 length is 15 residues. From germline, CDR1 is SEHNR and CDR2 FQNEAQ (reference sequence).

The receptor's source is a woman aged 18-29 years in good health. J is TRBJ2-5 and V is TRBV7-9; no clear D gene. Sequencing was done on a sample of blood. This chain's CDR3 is CASSLARTGQETQYF. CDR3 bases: TGTGCCAGCAGCTTAGCACGGACCGGACAAGAGACCCAGTACTTC.